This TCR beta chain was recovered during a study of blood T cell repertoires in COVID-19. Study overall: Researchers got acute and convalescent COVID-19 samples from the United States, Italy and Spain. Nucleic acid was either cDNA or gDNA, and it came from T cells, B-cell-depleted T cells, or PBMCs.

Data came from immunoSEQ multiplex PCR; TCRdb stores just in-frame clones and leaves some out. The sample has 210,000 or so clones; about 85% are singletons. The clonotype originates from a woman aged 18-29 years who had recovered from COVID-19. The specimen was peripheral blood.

For the CDR3, the DNA is TGTGCCTGGAGTGTAACAGGGGGCTTTGAGCAGTTCTTC. As protein: CAWSVTGGFEQFF. This chain connects TRBV30 to TRBJ2-1, with 9 bases lining up with TRBD1. The CDR3 is made up of 13 amino acids. J gave up 9 bases and V 0 bases, and 3 bases lay outside the gene matches. Germline V CDR1 and CDR2: GTSNPN, SVGIG (reference sequence). The full variable domain, completed using reference TRBV30 and TRBJ2-1, is SQTIHQWPATLVQPVGSPLSLECTVEGTSNPNLYWYRQAAGRGLQLLFYSVGIGQISSEVPQNLSASRPQDRQFILSSKKLLLSDSGFYLCAWSVTGGFEQFFGPGTRLTVL.